This T cell receptor beta chain is drawn from a study of T cell responses to AZD1222 COVID-19 vaccine. Produced via immunoSEQ multiplex PCR; TCRdb's table is partial and in-frame only. Of tens of thousands of clones listed, over 60% are singletons. As concerns this clone: Its antigen is currently unknown.

Study results and limitations: White British donors predominated, females outnumbered males, and clonal diversity was possibly underestimated.

Germline trimming cut 4 bases from V and 5 bases from J; bases unmatched to any gene: 4. CDR1 and CDR2 from the germline V gene are SQVTM and ANQGSEA. This CDR3 comprises 14 residues. The rearrangement links TRBV29-1 to TRBJ2-1; 11 positions agree with TRBD2. The receptor was derived from an adult who received the AZD1222 COVID-19 vaccine. The sample was peripheral blood, taken 28 days after the second AZD1222 dose. The CDR3 nucleotides are TGCAGCGTTGTAGCGGGACTAGCGGACAATGAGCAGTTCTTC. Translating gives CSVVAGLADNEQFF.